The present T cell receptor (beta chain) was sequenced within a study of cytomegalovirus exposure and HLA in healthy donors. Germline loops: CDR1 SGHAT, CDR2 FQNNGV. The CDR3 runs 15 residues. V was clipped by 4 bases and J by 3 bases; unmatched bases: 8. This clone was counted a single time. The PCR ran on 60 Vbeta and 13 Jbeta primers. The table came from immunoSEQ multiplex PCR; TCRdb's copy has only in-frame clones and leaves some out. The repertoire includes 190,000 or so clones, roughly 78% of them detected once, and roughly 0.7% sits in the top ten. The specimen sequenced was PBMCs. The chain recombines TRBV11-2 with TRBJ1-2; 7 positions agree with TRBD1. The receptor was derived from a boy aged 5-17 years in good health and CMV-seronegative. CDR3 sequence reads: CASSSSGGTHYGYTF. DNA of the CDR3: TGTGCCAGCAGCTCATCAGGGGGTACCCACTATGGCTACACCTTC.